A single sample is the source of the 29 T cell receptor beta chains below, sequenced in a study of CD8+CD57+ T cells in acquired aplastic anemia. Investigators profiled TCR beta VDJ and CDR3 from genomic DNA template. TCRdb reprocessed the reads via MiXCR and lists one record per CDR3 protein. The sample holds 250,000 to 350,000 distinct CDR3 sequences; 56% are singletons and the top ten take 6.5% to 10%. Sequenced sample: sorted CD4+, CD8+, or CD8+CD57+ T cells (not recorded which) from PBMCs. The receptors were gathered from a human donor with severe aplastic anemia or a healthy control (not recorded which).

In this sample, this clonotype turned up once. The gene calls are TRBV7-6 and TRBJ2-5; 11 bases align to TRBD1. The CDR3 is 15 residues long. The V gene's germline CDR1 is SGHVS and CDR2 FNYEAQ. Trimming cost V 5 bases and J 5 bases; bases outside gene matches: 7. The CDR3 nucleotides read TGTGCCAGCAGCGAGGACAGGGGGCAATGGGAGACCCAGTACTTC. Translation gives CASSEDRGQWETQYF. Using reference TRBV7-6 and TRBJ2-5 for the parts outside the CDR3, the full variable domain is GAGVSQSPRYKVTKRGQDVALRCDPISGHVSLYWYRQALGQGPEFLTYFNYEAQQDKSGLPNDRFSAERPEGSISTLTIQRTEQRDSAMYRCASSEDRGQWETQYFGPGTRLLVL.

The V and J genes are TRBV7-2 and TRBJ1-6, with D perhaps matching TRBD1 (5 bases). Germline CDR1 SGHTA, CDR2 FQGNSA. Trimming took 2 bases from V and 6 from J, leaving 11 bases between them. The CDR3 is 15 residues long. CDR3 sequence reads: CASSLRVGGNSPLHF. Here the CDR3 DNA reads TGTGCCAGCAGCTTACGGGTTGGGGGTAATTCACCCCTCCACTTT.

CDR3 protein: CSAPTPGNEQFF. DNA of the CDR3: TGCAGTGCGCCGACCCCAGGGAATGAGCAGTTCTTC. The chain couples TRBV20-1 to TRBJ2-1; weak D call: TRBD1 (5 bases). The CDR3 totals 12 residues. Per germline, CDR1 DFQATT and CDR2 SNEGSKA (reference sequence). V shed 6 bases and J shed 7 bases, with 13 bases lying between them.

There are many counts of this clonotype. This chain links TRBV19 with TRBJ1-5; TRBD1 matches at 8 bases. This CDR3 spans 15 amino acids. The trim removed 8 bases at V and 1 base at J, leaving 7 bases unmatched. In germline, CDR1 is LNHDA, CDR2 SQIVND (reference sequence). CDR3: CASWTGRSSNQPQHF. The DNA for the CDR3 is TGTGCCAGTTGGACAGGGCGAAGCAGCAATCAGCCCCAGCATTTT.

This clonotype has a handful of counts. The V gene is TRBV5-1, the J gene TRBJ2-1, with TRBD1 matching over 8 bases. CDR1 and CDR2 from the germline V gene are SGHRS and YFSETQ. The CDR3 length is 15 residues. With 3 bases clipped from V and 0 bases from J, the junction kept 2 bases outside the gene matches. In DNA, the CDR3 is TGCGCCAGCAGCTCGGGACAGGTCTCCTACAATGAGCAGTTCTTC. The encoded protein is CASSSGQVSYNEQFF.

This clonotype appeared many times. The chain employs TRBV9 and TRBJ2-2; 7 nucleotides line up with TRBD2. The CDR3 spans 16 residues. J lost 6 bases, V lost 0 bases, and 8 bases had no gene match. Looked up from germline, CDR1 is SGDLS and CDR2 is YYNGEE. This CDR3 is CASSVGAGVTAGELFF. The CDR3 region has the DNA TGTGCCAGCAGCGTAGGGGCGGGGGTTACGGCCGGGGAGCTGTTTTTT.

This clonotype was recorded many times. Its ends do not fully match the called genes, so a read error is possible. The chain carries TRBV5-6 and TRBJ1-4; 8 bases line up with TRBD1. Germline V gives CDR1 SGHDT, CDR2 YYEEEE. CDR3 length equals 12 residues. This CDR3 is CASSFVTGGLIF. The DNA of the CDR3 is TGTGCCAGCAGCTTTGTAACAGGGGGACTGATTTTT.

In this sample, this clonotype turned up many times. This chain connects TRBV3-1 to TRBJ1-3, with a possible D match to TRBD1 (5 bases). Germline CDR1 LGHDT, CDR2 YNNKEL (reference sequence). Trimming removed 4 bases at V and 0 bases at J, with 10 bases between. The CDR3 length is 15 residues. Written as DNA, the CDR3 is TGTGCCAGCAGCCTCTCAGGGAGCTCTGGAAACACCATATATTTT. Translated: CASSLSGSSGNTIYF.

The table lists this clonotype with a few counts. The rearrangement uses TRBV20-1 and TRBJ2-7; 14 bases agree with TRBD2. The CDR3 totals 14 residues. J was trimmed by 2 bases and V by 3 bases; bases with no gene match: 0. Per the germline V gene, CDR1 is DFQATT and CDR2 is SNEGSKA (reference sequence). CDR3 in amino acids: CSARTSGRAYEQYF. In nucleotides, the CDR3 is TGCAGTGCTAGGACTAGCGGGAGGGCCTACGAGCAGTACTTC.

J is TRBJ1-2 and V is TRBV15; D is unclear. CDR1 is LNHNV, CDR2 YYDKDF, per germline (reference sequence). The ends were cut back, 2 bases at V and 8 bases at J, with 12 bases in the middle. The CDR3 contains 13 residues. The CDR3 DNA is TGTGCCACCAGCAGAAGGGCGGGAGGGGGCTACACCTTC. Residues: CATSRRAGGGYTF.

This clonotype appeared a single time. At one end the junction does not follow the germline gene, possibly because of a read error. This rearrangement joins TRBV10-3 to TRBJ1-3, with D possibly TRBD1 on 6 matching bases. Germline CDR1 reads ENHRY; CDR2 reads SYGVKD. The CDR3 has 15 amino acids. The CDR3 sequence is CAIREWTDSGNTIYF. The DNA of the CDR3 is TGTGCCATCAGAGAGTGGACAGACTCTGGAAACACCATATATTTT.

The count of this clonotype is one. The J gene is TRBJ2-7, the V gene TRBV7-6, with TRBD1 identical over 7 bases. V was clipped by 6 bases and J by 0 bases; unmatched bases: 8. Germline V gene lookup returns CDR1 SGHVS and CDR2 FNYEAQ. The CDR3 runs 15 residues. This CDR3 reads CASSSDRASSYEQYF. In nucleotides, the CDR3 is TGTGCCAGCAGTTCCGACAGGGCTAGCTCCTACGAGCAGTACTTC.

The V call is TRBV20-1, the J call TRBJ2-3; a possible D gene is TRBD2 (6 bases). The CDR3 contains 14 residues. CDR1 and CDR2 from the germline V gene are DFQATT and SNEGSKA (reference sequence). Trimming removed 3 bases from V and 3 bases from J, with 13 bases in between. The CDR3: CSASGGVQTDTQYF. The CDR3 nucleotides read TGCAGTGCTAGCGGGGGTGTGCAAACAGATACGCAGTATTTT.

V gene TRBV11-2 combines with J gene TRBJ2-2; TRBD2 matches 7 bases. The length of the CDR3 is 14 residues. Per germline, CDR1 SGHAT and CDR2 FQNNGV. After removal of 2 bases from V and 7 bases from J, the junction contained 4 bases not matched to a gene. In nucleotides, the CDR3 is TGTGCCAGCAGCTTAATGGCGGGGGTCGGGGAGCTGTTTTTT. It encodes CASSLMAGVGELFF.

The J gene is TRBJ1-4, the V gene TRBV5-1; a possible D gene is TRBD1 (5 bases). Trimming pared 0 bases from V and 3 bases from J, leaving 6 bases between. CDR1 is SGHRS, CDR2 YFSETQ, per germline. The CDR3 sequence is 14 residues long. The CDR3 is CASSLEGSNEKLFF. CDR3 nucleotide sequence: TGCGCCAGCAGCTTGGAGGGGTCTAATGAAAAACTGTTTTTT.

This clonotype is a singleton in its sample. V usage is TRBV24-1 and J usage is TRBJ1-2, with 8 bases fitting TRBD1. The CDR3 loop spans 18 amino acids. J gave up 4 bases and V 4 bases, and 16 bases lay outside the gene matches. The germline gives CDR1 KGHDR, CDR2 SFDVKD. The CDR3: CATSDWRQGAPLGYGYTF. The CDR3 nucleotides are TGTGCCACCAGTGACTGGCGGCAGGGGGCCCCCCTAGGCTATGGCTACACCTTC.

This clonotype appeared a few times. V gene TRBV19 combines with J gene TRBJ2-7, with 8 positions matching TRBD2. V shed 7 bases and J 4 bases; nucleotides not matched to a gene: 9. CDR1 and CDR2 (germline): LNHDA, SQIVND (reference sequence). The CDR3 has 14 amino acids. CDR3 in amino acids: CASTDRAGGYEQYF. The CDR3 DNA is TGTGCCAGTACCGATCGGGCGGGGGGATACGAGCAGTACTTC. The full variable domain, rest sourced from reference TRBV19 and TRBJ2-7, is DGGITQSPKYLFRKEGQNVTLSCEQNLNHDAMYWYRQDPGQGLRLIYYSQIVNDFQKGDIAEGYSVSREKKESFPLTVTSAQKNPTAFYLCASTDRAGGYEQYFGPGTRLTVT.

There are many counts of this clonotype. V usage is TRBV6-5 and J usage is TRBJ2-2, with 7 bases identical to TRBD2. J gave up 3 bases and V 5 bases, and 6 bases lay outside the gene matches. This CDR3 region has 15 residues. The germline V gene has CDR1 MNHEY and CDR2 SVGAGI. The CDR3 spells CASSRPGLHTGELFF. Written as DNA, the CDR3 is TGTGCCAGCAGTCGACCGGGACTACACACCGGGGAGCTGTTTTTT.

The chain uses TRBV20-1 and TRBJ2-3; no definite D call. CDR1 is DFQATT and CDR2 is SNEGSKA in the germline V gene (reference sequence). The ends were cut back, 1 base at V and 3 bases at J, with 14 bases in the middle. The CDR3 spans 15 residues. CDR3 region: CSARVDPGRTDTQYF. DNA of the CDR3: TGCAGTGCTAGAGTGGACCCGGGTAGGACAGATACGCAGTATTTT.

This chain links TRBV4-3 with TRBJ2-5; 8 nucleotides line up with TRBD1. J gave up 4 bases and V 0 bases, and 10 bases lay outside the gene matches. Germline V gives CDR1 LGHNA, CDR2 YSLEER. This CDR3 region has 17 residues. The CDR3: CASSQDSRTGTGETQYF. The CDR3 bases are TGCGCCAGCAGCCAAGATTCCCGGACAGGGACCGGAGAGACCCAGTACTTC.

This clonotype was counted only a few times. The rearrangement joins TRBV27 to TRBJ1-2, with D hard to call. CDR3 size: 13 residues. Trimming took off 8 bases at V and 0 bases at J, with 10 bases between the two ends. Germline V gene data show CDR1 as MNHEY and CDR2 as SMNVEV (reference sequence). This CDR3 reads CASGRETNYGYTF. For the CDR3, the DNA is TGTGCCAGCGGGAGGGAAACTAACTATGGCTACACCTTC.

The chain uses TRBV7-9 and TRBJ1-2; D gene uncertain. The V gene lost 0 bases and the J gene lost 2 bases, with 10 bases spanning the gap. The CDR3 runs 15 residues. The germline gives CDR1 SEHNR, CDR2 FQNEAQ (reference sequence). CDR3 loop: CASSLALGSNYGYTF. The CDR3 DNA reads TGTGCCAGCAGCTTAGCTCTGGGTTCCAACTATGGCTACACCTTC.

This clonotype has ten or more counts. Mismatch with germline at one junction end may stem from a read error. The gene calls are TRBV5-1 and TRBJ1-1; a possible D gene is TRBD1 (6 bases). Looked up from germline, CDR1 is SGHRS and CDR2 is YFSETQ. The CDR3 length is 14 residues. The CDR3 region is CASSNGQPNTEAFF. Here the CDR3 DNA reads TGTGCCAGCAGCAACGGACAGCCGAACACTGAAGCTTTCTTT.

The chain has TRBV19 and TRBJ1-1; TRBD1 matches 12 bases. Germline V CDR1 and CDR2: LNHDA, SQIVND (reference sequence). The J segment lost 3 bases and the V segment lost 5 bases, leaving 7 bases of the junction unmatched. The CDR3 totals 16 residues. CDR3 nucleotides: TGTGCCAGTAGTCCGGGACAGGGGGCAAGGGACACTGAAGCTTTCTTT. Its translation is CASSPGQGARDTEAFF.

This chain connects TRBV20-1 to TRBJ2-1, with 11 positions matching TRBD2. Germline CDR1 is DFQATT and CDR2 is SNEGSKA (reference sequence). The V and J ends lost 1 base and 1 base, in that order; junction bases with no gene match: 0. This CDR3 is built from 15 residues. The CDR3 loop reads CSARGLAGSYNEQFF. CDR3 nucleotides: TGCAGTGCTAGAGGACTAGCGGGATCCTACAATGAGCAGTTCTTC.

The V and J genes are TRBV5-1 and TRBJ1-1, with D perhaps matching TRBD1 (6 bases). Trimming left V 4 bases short and J 1 base short, with 14 bases between. The CDR3 sequence is 15 residues long. Germline assignment: CDR1 SGHRS and CDR2 YFSETQ. CDR3 in amino acids: CASSMDSPRNTEAFF. The CDR3 DNA sequence: TGCGCCAGCAGCATGGACAGTCCCAGGAACACTGAAGCTTTCTTT. Full variable domain (rest looked up from reference TRBV5-1 and TRBJ1-1): KAGVTQTPRYLIKTRGQQVTLSCSPISGHRSVSWYQQTPGQGLQFLFEYFSETQRNKGNFPGRFSGRQFSNSRSEMNVSTLELGDSALYLCASSMDSPRNTEAFFGQGTRLTVV.

The rearrangement links TRBV13 to TRBJ2-1, with D maybe TRBD2 (7 bases). CDR1 is PRHDT and CDR2 is FYEKMQ in the germline V gene (reference sequence). There are 17 residues in the CDR3. V was shortened by 1 base and J by 7 bases, with 20 bases between the two germline ends. The CDR3 coding sequence is TGTGCCAGCAGCTTAGAAAGTGGGGGGGGGGCGCAAAATGAGCAGTTCTTC. It encodes CASSLESGGGAQNEQFF.

Written as DNA, the CDR3 is TGTGCCAGCACCCTTCATTCACCGAACACCGGGGAGCTGTTTTTT. Protein product: CASTLHSPNTGELFF. The chain recombines TRBV7-2 with TRBJ2-2, with no clear D. The V gene's germline CDR1 is SGHTA and CDR2 FQGNSA. Trimming removed 7 bases from V and 0 bases from J, with 12 bases in between. The CDR3 sequence is 15 residues long.

Concerning this clonotype: Compared with germline, one end of the junction differs, possibly owing to a read error. The chain combines TRBV7-7 with TRBJ2-7; a possible D gene is TRBD2 (6 bases). This CDR3 spans 19 amino acids. Per the germline V gene, CDR1 is SSHAT and CDR2 is FNYEAQ (reference sequence). The CDR3 here is CASSYKEGGELSQTNEQYF. CDR3 DNA: TGTGCTAGCAGTTACAAAGAGGGCGGGGAGCTGTCGCAGACCAACGAGCAGTACTTC.